This T cell receptor beta chain is drawn from a study of blood T cells in healthy people across ages. General study findings and limits: Per million T cells, TCR beta diversity dropped roughly linearly as age increased.

With respect to this clonotype: Its target is unknown.

Combining a sample-barcoded 5' primer with a J-beta primer mix, a second PCR ran for roughly 7 to 12 cycles. A single record per CDR3 protein comes from TCRdb applying MiXCR to the 5' RACE reads. The profile shows around 970,000 distinct CDR3 sequences, just over 50% of them singletons. The receptor's source is a woman aged 55 to 70 in good health. What was sequenced was blood.

The CDR3 DNA reads as TGTGCCAGCAGTGAGACCACAGCGGCCGCAGATACGCAGTATTTT. This gives the protein CASSETTAAADTQYF. The rearrangement uses TRBV6-2 or TRBV6-3 and TRBJ2-3; TRBD2 might be the D (5 bases). Trimming shortened V by 5 bases and J by 4 bases, and 16 bases separated the two germline ends. There are 15 residues in the CDR3. Per germline, CDR1 MNHEY and CDR2 SVGEGT.